The 28 T cell receptor beta chains reported below all come from one sample, sequenced in a study of cytomegalovirus exposure and HLA in healthy donors. 13 Jbeta primers and 60 Vbeta primers were used for the PCR. Sequencing was performed with immunoSEQ multiplex PCR; in TCRdb, only in-frame clones are kept and a portion is missing. This table holds under 150,000 clones, 60% to 80% found once. Source material: PBMCs. The receptors derive from a man younger than 35 in good health and CMV-seronegative.

The chain links TRBV5-1 to TRBJ1-1; D might be TRBD1 (6 bases). Germline loops: CDR1 SGHRS, CDR2 YFSETQ. This CDR3 contains 16 residues. Deletions cut 1 base from V and 0 bases from J, with 13 bases between. The CDR3 sequence is CASSLMAGALNTEAFF. CDR3 sequence (DNA): TGCGCCAGCAGCTTGATGGCAGGGGCCCTGAACACTGAAGCTTTCTTT. Full variable domain (rest looked up from reference TRBV5-1 and TRBJ1-1): KAGVTQTPRYLIKTRGQQVTLSCSPISGHRSVSWYQQTPGQGLQFLFEYFSETQRNKGNFPGRFSGRQFSNSRSEMNVSTLELGDSALYLCASSLMAGALNTEAFFGQGTRLTVV.

The chain combines TRBV5-4 with TRBJ1-2; tentative D call: TRBD1 (6 bases). CDR3 length equals 15 residues. V was cut by 0 bases and J by 2 bases, with 11 bases left in between. Germline loops: CDR1 SGHNT, CDR2 YYREEE (reference sequence). The CDR3 region is CASSLDRARNYGYTF. The CDR3 DNA reads as TGTGCCAGCAGCTTGGACAGGGCCCGAAACTATGGCTACACCTTC.

The V gene is TRBV10-3, the J gene TRBJ1-5, with 8 bases matching TRBD1. Unmatched junction bases numbered 17, after V lost 3 bases and J lost 1 base. This CDR3 comprises 20 residues. CDR1 is ENHRY, CDR2 SYGVKD, per germline. The CDR3 loop is CAISDNPRDRSSGSNQPQHF. Written as DNA, the CDR3 is TGTGCCATCAGTGATAATCCCCGGGACAGGTCTTCGGGGAGCAATCAGCCCCAGCATTTT.

This chain connects TRBV19 to TRBJ1-1; 7 positions match TRBD1. The CDR3 length is 13 residues. Germline assignment: CDR1 LNHDA and CDR2 SQIVND (reference sequence). Trimming cost V 6 bases and J 3 bases; bases outside gene matches: 4. The CDR3 sequence: CASRDRDHTEAFF. As DNA, the CDR3 is TGTGCCAGTAGAGACAGGGACCACACTGAAGCTTTCTTT.

The rearrangement links TRBV4-2 to TRBJ2-2; 7 nucleotides line up with TRBD1. CDR1 is LGHNA and CDR2 is YNFKEQ in the germline V gene. This CDR3 region has 16 residues. The V and J ends lost 0 bases and 5 bases, in that order; junction bases with no gene match: 6. The CDR3 here is CASSQEHRGGTGELFF. The CDR3, as DNA: TGTGCCAGCAGCCAAGAGCACAGGGGCGGGACCGGGGAGCTGTTTTTT.

This chain uses TRBV6-6 with TRBJ2-5, with D possibly being TRBD1 (6 bases). Matching the DNA end better, TRBJ2-7 makes the J call doubtful. Germline V gene data show CDR1 as MNHNY and CDR2 as SVGAGI (reference sequence). This CDR3 has 15 amino acids. The CDR3 spells CASSLLRTATYEQYF. CDR3 nucleotides: TGTGCCAGCAGTTTACTCCGGACAGCCACCTACGAGCAGTACTTC.

V usage is TRBV30 and J usage is TRBJ1-2; no clear D gene. This CDR3 has 13 residues. V was cut by 1 base and J by 3 bases, with 9 bases left in between. From germline, CDR1 is GTSNPN and CDR2 SVGIG (reference sequence). The CDR3 bases are TGTGCCTGGAGTGCTGACGAGGACTATGGCTACACCTTC. As protein: CAWSADEDYGYTF.

This clone was found a few times. This chain uses TRBV2 with TRBJ1-1; unclear D gene. The CDR3 is 13 residues long. Trimming removed 6 bases from V and 1 base from J, with 9 bases in between. The germline V gene encodes CDR1 SNHLY and CDR2 FYNNEI. CDR3 region: CASSAARNTEAFF. The DNA for the CDR3 is TGTGCCAGCAGCGCGGCTAGGAACACTGAAGCTTTCTTT.

The chain has TRBV4-1 and TRBJ1-1, with D unclear. V was trimmed by 0 bases and J by 1 base, leaving 12 bases between them. This CDR3 has 16 residues. CDR1 is MGHRA and CDR2 is YSYEKL in the germline V gene. The chain's CDR3 is CASSQDDAVSNTEAFF. In nucleotides, the CDR3 is TGCGCCAGCAGCCAAGACGATGCAGTATCGAACACTGAAGCTTTCTTT.

The chain uses TRBV7-2 and TRBJ1-6; D remains ambiguous. The CDR3 is 14 amino acids. Trimming shortened V by 5 bases and J by 7 bases, and 12 bases separated the two germline ends. CDR1 and CDR2 from the germline V gene are SGHTA and FQGNSA. The CDR3 reads CASSPDIPNSPLHF. The CDR3 region has the DNA TGTGCCAGCAGCCCTGACATTCCCAATTCACCCCTCCACTTT.

This clone was observed once. V and J are TRBV10-3 and TRBJ1-2, with D unresolved. Germline CDR1 and CDR2: ENHRY and SYGVKD. V was cut by 0 bases and J by 4 bases, with 9 bases left in between. CDR3 length equals 14 residues. The CDR3 nucleotides read TGTGCCATCAGTGAGTCACGGGATGGCTATGGCTACACCTTC. This sequence encodes CAISESRDGYGYTF.

V and J are TRBV10-3 and TRBJ2-5; TRBD1 matches at 7 bases. The J call may be wrong; the DNA end is better matched by TRBJ2-7. This CDR3 contains 13 residues. CDR1 ENHRY and CDR2 SYGVKD come from the germline V gene. The CDR3 coding sequence is TGTGCCATCAACGACGACAGGGAACACGAGCAGTACTTC. It encodes CAINDDREHEQYF.

V is TRBV5-6 and J is TRBJ1-6; D ambiguous. V was shortened by 0 bases and J by 4 bases, with 11 bases between the two germline ends. The germline gives CDR1 SGHDT, CDR2 YYEEEE. The CDR3 runs 16 residues. CDR3 coding DNA: TGTGCCAGCAGCTTGGTGAGGGCGCAATATAATTCACCCCTCCACTTT. This encodes CASSLVRAQYNSPLHF.

V gene TRBV6-5 combines with J gene TRBJ2-5, with 7 nucleotides matching TRBD2. V shed 2 bases and J 5 bases; nucleotides not matched to a gene: 5. CDR3 length: 14 residues. Germline lookup yields CDR1 MNHEY and CDR2 SVGAGI. The CDR3 sequence is CASSYSGVVETQYF. In DNA, the CDR3 is TGTGCCAGCAGTTACAGCGGGGTAGTGGAGACCCAGTACTTC.

This chain links TRBV30 with TRBJ1-6; D gene uncertain. Trimming removed 2 bases at V and 7 bases at J, with 9 bases between. The germline gives CDR1 GTSNPN, CDR2 SVGIG (reference sequence). The CDR3 totals 13 residues. The CDR3 loop reads CAWSSAVNSPLHF. In DNA, the CDR3 is TGTGCCTGGAGTAGTGCGGTGAATTCACCCCTCCACTTT.

This clone has a single count. The chain couples TRBV11-3 to TRBJ2-1, with D unclear. V lost 5 bases and J lost 9, with 17 bases in between. Germline CDR1 and CDR2: SGHNT and YENEEA. The CDR3 runs to 14 residues. CDR3 DNA: TGTGCCAGCAGCCCGACACAGCCACCCGGTGAGCAGTTCTTC. It encodes CASSPTQPPGEQFF. The full variable domain, with the rest looked up from reference TRBV11-3 and TRBJ2-1, is EAGVVQSPRYKIIEKKQPVAFWCNPISGHNTLYWYLQNLGQGPELLIRYENEEAVDDSQLPKDRFSAERLKGVDSTLKIQPAELGDSAVYLCASSPTQPPGEQFFGPGTRLTVL.

The sample holds one count of this clone. The rearrangement links TRBV19 to TRBJ1-2; unclear D gene. Germline assignment: CDR1 LNHDA and CDR2 SQIVND (reference sequence). The V end lost 7 bases, the J end lost 2 bases, and 14 bases lay between the germline ends. The CDR3 contains 14 residues. The CDR3 region is CASIGGLGNYGYTF. CDR3 bases: TGTGCCAGTATAGGAGGCCTAGGGAACTATGGCTACACCTTC.

In this sample, this clone turned up a few times. The sample carries other DNA sequences with the same CDR3. The chain links TRBV4-3 to TRBJ1-2; D gene uncertain. This CDR3 is 14 amino acids long. Looked up from germline, CDR1 is LGHNA and CDR2 is YSLEER. V lost 0 bases, J lost 3 bases, and 8 bases lay in between. CDR3 sequence reads: CASSQDSGYYGYTF. CDR3 nucleotide sequence: TGCGCCAGCAGCCAAGATTCAGGTTACTATGGCTACACCTTC.

The chain employs TRBV5-8 and TRBJ2-1; D unclear. The V and J ends lost 3 bases and 4 bases respectively, with 11 bases between them. The CDR3 consists of 14 residues. Per the germline V gene, CDR1 is SGHTS and CDR2 is YDEGEE. The CDR3 region is CASSSIDMYNEQFF. Here the CDR3 DNA reads TGTGCCAGCAGCTCAATAGACATGTACAATGAGCAGTTCTTC.

The chain links TRBV6-5 to TRBJ1-2; TRBD1 aligns across 7 bases. V shed 6 bases, J shed 0 bases, and the junction held 7 bases outside the gene matches. The CDR3 length is 15 residues. Germline lookup yields CDR1 MNHEY and CDR2 SVGAGI. As DNA, the CDR3 is TGTGCCAGCAGCCCGACAGGGACAACTAACTATGGCTACACCTTC. This codes for CASSPTGTTNYGYTF.

V is TRBV7-9 and J is TRBJ2-1; D remains unclear. Germline V CDR1 and CDR2: SEHNR, FQNEAQ (reference sequence). The V and J ends lost 6 bases and 8 bases respectively, with 20 bases between them. The CDR3 sequence is 15 residues long. CDR3 sequence: CASRTYSDSLDEQFF. The CDR3 region has the DNA TGTGCCAGCAGAACGTACTCTGACTCTCTCGATGAGCAGTTCTTC.

The sample holds a few counts of this clone. This chain connects TRBV6-6 to TRBJ1-5, with D perhaps matching TRBD1 (5 bases). The CDR3 covers 14 residues. Trimming took 4 bases from V and 1 from J, leaving 8 bases between them. Germline values: CDR1 MNHNY, CDR2 SVGAGI (reference sequence). The CDR3 bases are TGTGCCAGCAGTTCCCGACAGAGCAATCAGCCCCAGCATTTT. This translates into CASSSRQSNQPQHF.

The chain is built from TRBV5-5 and TRBJ1-1, with D uncertain. Per the germline V gene, CDR1 is SGHKS and CDR2 is YYEKEE (reference sequence). Trimming shortened V by 7 bases and J by 1 base, and 11 bases separated the two germline ends. This CDR3 is built from 13 residues. The CDR3 DNA follows: TGTGCCAGCTCTAGCGGGCGGAACACTGAAGCTTTCTTT. Translating gives CASSSGRNTEAFF.

The rearrangement joins TRBV9 to TRBJ1-4; 9 bases fit TRBD1. V gave up 1 base and J gave up 5 bases; unmatched junction bases: 3. In germline, CDR1 is SGDLS, CDR2 YYNGEE. The CDR3 spans 15 residues. CDR3 DNA sequence: TGTGCCAGCAGCGTATCGGGACAGGGAAATGAAAAACTGTTTTTT. Residues: CASSVSGQGNEKLFF.

The chain links TRBV11-2 to TRBJ2-4; D is undetermined. V gave up 5 bases and J gave up 0 bases, with 17 bases separating them. Germline-derived CDR1 and CDR2 are SGHAT and FQNNGV. The CDR3 spans 17 residues. CDR3 bases: TGTGCCAGCAGCACAAACGCCCAAACCCGAGCCAAAAACATTCAGTACTTC. Protein product: CASSTNAQTRAKNIQYF. Filled out from reference TRBV11-2 and TRBJ2-4, the complete variable domain reads EAGVAQSPRYKIIEKRQSVAFWCNPISGHATLYWYQQILGQGPKLLIQFQNNGVVDDSQLPKDRFSAERLKGVDSTLKIQPAKLEDSAVYLCASSTNAQTRAKNIQYFGAGTRLSVL.

This chain joins TRBV7-9 and TRBJ1-2, with 9 positions matching TRBD1. The CDR3 covers 15 residues. Germline CDR1 and CDR2: SEHNR and FQNEAQ (reference sequence). V gave up 5 bases and J gave up 8 bases; unmatched junction bases: 12. CDR3 bases: TGTGCCAGCAGCCATCGGGACAGGGAGCAGGGGGGCTACACCTTC. This sequence encodes CASSHRDREQGGYTF. The full variable domain, completed using reference TRBV7-9 and TRBJ1-2, is DTGVSQNPRHKITKRGQNVTFRCDPISEHNRLYWYRQTLGQGPEFLTYFQNEAQLEKSRLLSDRFSAERPKGSFSTLEIQRTEQGDSAMYLCASSHRDREQGGYTFGSGTRLTVV.

V gene TRBV2 combines with J gene TRBJ1-2, with 7 bases aligning to TRBD1. The CDR3 has 12 residues. The germline gives CDR1 SNHLY, CDR2 FYNNEI. V lost 9 bases and J lost 6; bases outside the gene matches: 7. The CDR3 here is CARRQGGNGYTF. In DNA form, the CDR3 reads TGTGCCAGGCGACAGGGAGGAAATGGCTACACCTTC.

This rearrangement joins TRBV5-1 to TRBJ2-1, with TRBD2 matching 7 bases. The J segment lost 2 bases and the V segment lost 3 bases, leaving 11 bases of the junction unmatched. Germline CDR1 reads SGHRS; CDR2 reads YFSETQ. This CDR3 contains 17 residues. The CDR3 DNA reads as TGCGCCAGCAGCTACCGTGGGGGGGGAACAGCCTACAATGAGCAGTTCTTC. This translates into CASSYRGGGTAYNEQFF.